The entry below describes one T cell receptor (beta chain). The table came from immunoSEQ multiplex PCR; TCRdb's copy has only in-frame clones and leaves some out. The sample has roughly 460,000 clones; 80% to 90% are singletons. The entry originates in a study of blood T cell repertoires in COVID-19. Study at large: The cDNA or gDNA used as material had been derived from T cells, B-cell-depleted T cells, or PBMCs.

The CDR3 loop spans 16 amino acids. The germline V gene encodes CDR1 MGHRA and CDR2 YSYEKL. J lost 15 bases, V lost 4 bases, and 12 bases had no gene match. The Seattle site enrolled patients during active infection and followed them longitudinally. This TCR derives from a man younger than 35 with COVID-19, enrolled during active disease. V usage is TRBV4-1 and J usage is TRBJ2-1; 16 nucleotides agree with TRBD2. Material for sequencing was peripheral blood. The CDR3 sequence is CASSREFGTSGGATFF. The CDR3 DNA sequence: TGCGCCAGCAGCCGCGAATTCGGGACTAGCGGGGGGGCCACGTTCTTC.